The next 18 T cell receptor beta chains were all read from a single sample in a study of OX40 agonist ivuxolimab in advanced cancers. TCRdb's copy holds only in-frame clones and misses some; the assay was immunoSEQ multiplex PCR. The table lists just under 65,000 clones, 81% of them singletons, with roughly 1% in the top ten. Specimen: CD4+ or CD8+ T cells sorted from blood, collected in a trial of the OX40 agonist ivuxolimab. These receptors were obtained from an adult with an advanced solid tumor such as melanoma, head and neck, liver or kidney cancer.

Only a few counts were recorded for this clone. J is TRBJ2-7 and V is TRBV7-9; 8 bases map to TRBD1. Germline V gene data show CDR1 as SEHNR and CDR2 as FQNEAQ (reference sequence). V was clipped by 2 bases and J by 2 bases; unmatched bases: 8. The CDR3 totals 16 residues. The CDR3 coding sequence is TGTGCCAGCAGCTTAATGCTACCGGGACAGGCCTACGAGCAGTACTTC. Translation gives CASSLMLPGQAYEQYF.

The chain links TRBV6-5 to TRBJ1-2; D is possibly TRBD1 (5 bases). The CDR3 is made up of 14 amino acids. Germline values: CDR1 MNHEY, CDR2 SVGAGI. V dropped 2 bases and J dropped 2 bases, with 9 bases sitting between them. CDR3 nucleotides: TGTGCCAGCAGTTACGGACAAAAAAACTATGGCTACACCTTC. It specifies CASSYGQKNYGYTF.

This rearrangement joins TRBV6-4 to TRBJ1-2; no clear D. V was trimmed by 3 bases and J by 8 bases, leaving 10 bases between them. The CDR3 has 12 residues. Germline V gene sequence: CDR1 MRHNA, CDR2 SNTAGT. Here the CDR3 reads CASSDSFGGYTF. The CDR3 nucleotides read TGTGCCAGCAGTGATTCCTTCGGAGGCTACACCTTC.

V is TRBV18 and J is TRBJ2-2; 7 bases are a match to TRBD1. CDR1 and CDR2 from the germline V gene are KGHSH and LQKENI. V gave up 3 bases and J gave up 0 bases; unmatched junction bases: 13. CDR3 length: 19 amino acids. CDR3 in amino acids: CASSPFTGTADANTGELFF. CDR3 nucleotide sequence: TGTGCCAGCTCACCTTTCACCGGGACAGCCGACGCGAACACCGGGGAGCTGTTTTTT.

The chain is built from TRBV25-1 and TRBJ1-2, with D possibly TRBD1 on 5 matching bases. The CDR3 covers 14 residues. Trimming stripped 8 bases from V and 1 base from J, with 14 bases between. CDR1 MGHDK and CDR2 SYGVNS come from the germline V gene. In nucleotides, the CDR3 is TGTGCCAGCTCAGTAGGGACTCTTAACTATGGCTACACCTTC. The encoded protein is CASSVGTLNYGYTF.

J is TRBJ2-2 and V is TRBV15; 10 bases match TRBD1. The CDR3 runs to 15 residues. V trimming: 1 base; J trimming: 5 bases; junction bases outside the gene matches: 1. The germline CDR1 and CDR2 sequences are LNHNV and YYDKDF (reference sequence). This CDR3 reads CATSRGDRGTGELFF. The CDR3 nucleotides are TGTGCCACCAGCAGAGGGGACAGGGGAACCGGGGAGCTGTTTTTT.

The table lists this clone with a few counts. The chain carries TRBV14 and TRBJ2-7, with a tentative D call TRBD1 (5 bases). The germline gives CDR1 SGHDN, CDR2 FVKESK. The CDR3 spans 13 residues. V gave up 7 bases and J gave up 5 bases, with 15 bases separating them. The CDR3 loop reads CASNQGTNHEQYF. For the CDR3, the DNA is TGTGCCAGCAACCAGGGTACCAATCACGAGCAGTACTTC.

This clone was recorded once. The CDR3 DNA sequence: TGTGCCAGCACCCTGAGCGGAAACTACAATGAGCAGTTCTTC. It yields the protein CASTLSGNYNEQFF. V and J are TRBV28 and TRBJ2-1, with D possibly TRBD2 on 5 matching bases. Germline values: CDR1 MDHEN, CDR2 SYDVKM. V was shortened by 7 bases and J by 3 bases, with 13 bases between the two germline ends. The CDR3 is 14 residues long.

The CDR3 is CASSSQADTQYF. The CDR3 coding sequence is TGCGCCAGCAGCTCCCAAGCAGATACGCAGTATTTT. V usage is TRBV5-1 and J usage is TRBJ2-3; D unclear. The germline V gene encodes CDR1 SGHRS and CDR2 YFSETQ. CDR3 length: 12 residues. V lost 3 bases and J 4 bases, leaving 6 bases between the germline ends.

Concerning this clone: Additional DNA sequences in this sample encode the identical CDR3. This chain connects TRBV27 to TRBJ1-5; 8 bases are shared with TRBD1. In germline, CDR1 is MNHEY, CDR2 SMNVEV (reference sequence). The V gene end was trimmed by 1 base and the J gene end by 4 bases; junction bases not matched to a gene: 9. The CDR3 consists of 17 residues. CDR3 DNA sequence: TGTGCCAGCAGTTTATACCCCCCAGGGGGCTCGAATCAGCCCCAGCATTTT. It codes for CASSLYPPGGSNQPQHF.

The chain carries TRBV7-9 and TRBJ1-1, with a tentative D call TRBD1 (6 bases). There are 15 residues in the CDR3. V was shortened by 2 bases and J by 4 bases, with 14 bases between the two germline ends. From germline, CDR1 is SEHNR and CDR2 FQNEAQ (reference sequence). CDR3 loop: CASSLMVGAGTEAFF. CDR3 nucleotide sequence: TGTGCCAGCAGCTTAATGGTGGGGGCGGGCACTGAAGCTTTCTTT.

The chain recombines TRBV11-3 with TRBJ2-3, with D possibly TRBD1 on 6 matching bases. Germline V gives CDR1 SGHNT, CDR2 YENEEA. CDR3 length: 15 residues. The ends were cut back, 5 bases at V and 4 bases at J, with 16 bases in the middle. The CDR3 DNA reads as TGTGCCAGCAGCCAAGGACAGTTGGTAGCAGATACGCAGTATTTT. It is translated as CASSQGQLVADTQYF. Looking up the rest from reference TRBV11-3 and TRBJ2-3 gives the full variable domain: EAGVVQSPRYKIIEKKQPVAFWCNPISGHNTLYWYLQNLGQGPELLIRYENEEAVDDSQLPKDRFSAERLKGVDSTLKIQPAELGDSAVYLCASSQGQLVADTQYFGPGTRLTVL.

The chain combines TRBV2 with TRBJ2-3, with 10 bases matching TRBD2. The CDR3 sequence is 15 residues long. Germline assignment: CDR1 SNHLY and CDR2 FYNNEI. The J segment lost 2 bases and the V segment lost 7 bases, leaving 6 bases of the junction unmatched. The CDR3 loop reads CASILAGGYTDTQYF. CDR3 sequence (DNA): TGTGCCAGCATTTTAGCGGGGGGTTACACAGATACGCAGTATTTT.

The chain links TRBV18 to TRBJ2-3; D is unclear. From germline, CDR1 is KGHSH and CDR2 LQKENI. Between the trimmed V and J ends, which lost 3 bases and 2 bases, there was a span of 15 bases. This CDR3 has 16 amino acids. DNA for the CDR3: TGTGCCAGCTCACCCTATTCCTGGGTCGCCACAGATACGCAGTATTTT. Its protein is CASSPYSWVATDTQYF. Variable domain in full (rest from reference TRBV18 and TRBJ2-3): NAGVMQNPRHLVRRRGQEARLRCSPMKGHSHVYWYRQLPEEGLKFMVYLQKENIIDESGMPKERFSAEFPKEGPSILRIQQVVRGDSAAYFCASSPYSWVATDTQYFGPGTRLTVL.

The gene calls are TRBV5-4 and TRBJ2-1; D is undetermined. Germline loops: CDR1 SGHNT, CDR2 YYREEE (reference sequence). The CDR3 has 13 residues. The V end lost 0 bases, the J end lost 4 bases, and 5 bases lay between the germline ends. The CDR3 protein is CASSLDGYNEQFF. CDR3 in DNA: TGTGCCAGCAGCTTGGACGGGTACAATGAGCAGTTCTTC.

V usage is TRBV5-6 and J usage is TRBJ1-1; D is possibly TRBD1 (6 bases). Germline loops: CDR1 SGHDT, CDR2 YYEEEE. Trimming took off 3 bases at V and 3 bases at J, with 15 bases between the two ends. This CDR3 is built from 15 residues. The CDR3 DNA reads TGTGCCAGCAGCTACACACAGGGAGGGTACACTGAAGCTTTCTTT. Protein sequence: CASSYTQGGYTEAFF.

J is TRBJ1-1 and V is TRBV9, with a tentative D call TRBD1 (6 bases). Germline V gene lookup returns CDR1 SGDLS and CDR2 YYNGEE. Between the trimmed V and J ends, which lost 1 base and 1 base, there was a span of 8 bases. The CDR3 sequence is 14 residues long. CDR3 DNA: TGTGCCAGCAGCGTAATACAGGGGAACACTGAAGCTTTCTTT. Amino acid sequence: CASSVIQGNTEAFF.

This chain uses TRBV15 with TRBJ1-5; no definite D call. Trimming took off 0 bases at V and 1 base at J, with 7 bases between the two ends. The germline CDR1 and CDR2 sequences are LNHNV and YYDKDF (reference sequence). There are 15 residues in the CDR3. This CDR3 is CATSRDLGSNQPQHF. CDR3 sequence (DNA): TGTGCCACCAGCAGAGATCTAGGGAGCAATCAGCCCCAGCATTTT.